This T cell receptor (beta chain) derives from a study of prognosis after radiotherapy for stage I lung cancer. Study-level background: It was considered that all non-small cell lung cancer patients were medically inoperable. Study-level points and caveats: Lower values of Shannon entropy after stereotactic body radiation therapy were seen in patients who developed distant metastases. There were reportedly differences in TRBV and TRBJ gene usage between patients with and without metastases.

With two-round multiplex PCR, TCR beta CDR3 sequences were amplified from genomic DNA. First-round PCR used primers specific to each TRBV and TRBJ gene. A second round of PCR was carried out using universal primers. TCRdb reprocessed the multiplex PCR reads with MiXCR, giving one entry per CDR3 protein. The sample has around 26,000 distinct CDR3 sequences; about 43% are singletons. This CDR3 is built from 14 residues. The V and J ends lost 5 bases and 6 bases respectively, with 14 bases between them. This clonotype is judged medium-sized. Its antigen is unidentified. Material: PBMCs, obtained before or after stereotactic body radiation therapy (not recorded which). The clonotype originates from a donor of 50 years or more with non-small cell lung cancer. The chain has TRBV12-3 or TRBV12-4 and TRBJ2-1; tentative D call: TRBD2 (7 bases). The CDR3 DNA reads TGTGCCAGCAGTCCTAGGGGGGGGCTCAATGAGCAGTTCTTC. This gives the protein CASSPRGGLNEQFF.